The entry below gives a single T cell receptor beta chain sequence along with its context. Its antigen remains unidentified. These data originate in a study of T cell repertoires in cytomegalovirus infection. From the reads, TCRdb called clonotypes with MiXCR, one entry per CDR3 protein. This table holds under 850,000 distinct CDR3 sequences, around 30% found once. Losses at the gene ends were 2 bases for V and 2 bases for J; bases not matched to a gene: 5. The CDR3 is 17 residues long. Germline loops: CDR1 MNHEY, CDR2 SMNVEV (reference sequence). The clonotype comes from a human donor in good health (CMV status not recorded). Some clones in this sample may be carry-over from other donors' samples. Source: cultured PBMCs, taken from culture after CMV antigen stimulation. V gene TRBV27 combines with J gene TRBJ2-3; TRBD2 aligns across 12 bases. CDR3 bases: TGTGCCAGCAGTTTACAACGACTAGCGGGGGACACAGATACGCAGTATTTT. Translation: CASSLQRLAGDTDTQYF.